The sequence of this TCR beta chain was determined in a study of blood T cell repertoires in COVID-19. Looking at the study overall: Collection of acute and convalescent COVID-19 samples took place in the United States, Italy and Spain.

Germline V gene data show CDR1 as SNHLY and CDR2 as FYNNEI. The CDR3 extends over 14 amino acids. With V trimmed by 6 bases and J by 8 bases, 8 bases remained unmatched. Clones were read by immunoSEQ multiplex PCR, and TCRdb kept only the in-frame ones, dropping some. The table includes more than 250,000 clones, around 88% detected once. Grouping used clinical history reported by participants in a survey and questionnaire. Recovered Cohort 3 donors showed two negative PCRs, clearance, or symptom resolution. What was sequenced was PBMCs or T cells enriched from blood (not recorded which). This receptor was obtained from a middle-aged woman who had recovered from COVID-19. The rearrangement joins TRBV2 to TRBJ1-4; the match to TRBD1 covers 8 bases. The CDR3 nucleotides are TGTGCCAGCAGCGTCGGACAGGGCAAAGAAAAACTGTTTTTT. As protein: CASSVGQGKEKLFF.